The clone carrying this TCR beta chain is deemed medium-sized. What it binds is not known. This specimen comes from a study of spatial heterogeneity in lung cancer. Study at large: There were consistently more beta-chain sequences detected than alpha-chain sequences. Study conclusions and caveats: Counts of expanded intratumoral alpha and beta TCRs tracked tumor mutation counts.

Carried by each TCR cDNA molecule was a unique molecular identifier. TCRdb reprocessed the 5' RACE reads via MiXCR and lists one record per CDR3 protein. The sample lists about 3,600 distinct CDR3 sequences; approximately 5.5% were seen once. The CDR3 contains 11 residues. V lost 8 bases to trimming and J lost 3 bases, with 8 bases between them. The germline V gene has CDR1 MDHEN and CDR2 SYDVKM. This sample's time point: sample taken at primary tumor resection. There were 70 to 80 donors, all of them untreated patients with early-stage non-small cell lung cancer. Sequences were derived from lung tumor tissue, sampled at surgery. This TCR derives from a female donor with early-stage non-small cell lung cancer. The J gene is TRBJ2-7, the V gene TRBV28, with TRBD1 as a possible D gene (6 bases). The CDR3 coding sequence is TGTGCCAGCGGGGACATCTACGAGCAGTACGTC. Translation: CASGDIYEQYV.